These T cell receptor beta chains were read from a single sample in a study of T-cell memory formation after mild COVID-19. TCRdb reprocessed the 5' RACE reads via MiXCR and lists one record per CDR3 protein. The sample has approximately 290,000 distinct CDR3 sequences; roughly 8.2% are singletons. The material sequenced was PBMCs or a T cell subset sorted from them (not recorded which). The receptors here all came from a young man who had mild COVID-19 (a few samples of this study predate the infection). Cell type and time point are not known. Each CDR3 is given with its conserved first and last residue. The order of the fields is V gene, clone size, D gene, J gene, CDR3 length, CDR3 protein, CDR3 DNA. D genes are given only for firm matches. The size field is filled for only some rows; it gives once, few, many or a size class.

TRBV5-1	many	TRBD1	TRBJ2-5	16	CASSFGWDSYQETQYF	TGCGCCAGCAGCTTTGGGTGGGACAGTTATCAAGAGACCCAGTACTTC
TRBV20-1	many	NA	TRBJ1-1	13	CSARLGMNTEAFF	TGCAGTGCTAGACTGGGGATGAACACTGAAGCTTTCTTT
TRBV15	NA	TRBD1	TRBJ1-2	17	CATSRDLAGGAAYGYTF	TGTGCCACCAGCAGAGACCTCGCAGGGGGCGCCGCCTATGGCTACACCTTC
TRBV5-1	few	TRBD1	TRBJ2-5	14	CASSVNRGQETQYF	TGCGCCAGCAGCGTGAACAGGGGGCAAGAGACCCAGTACTTC
TRBV28	NA	TRBD2	TRBJ2-6	17	CASSLASGGLRANVLTF	TGTGCCAGCAGTTTGGCTAGCGGGGGTCTACGGGCCAACGTCCTGACTTTC
TRBV12-3/TRBV12-4	few	NA	TRBJ2-1	13	CASRLGPSSEQFF	TGTGCCAGCAGGCTAGGTCCCAGCTCTGAGCAGTTCTTC
TRBV29-1	NA	TRBD1	TRBJ2-1	16	CSVGAGGFYSDNEQFF	TGCAGCGTTGGGGCAGGGGGCTTCTACTCAGACAATGAGCAGTTCTTC
TRBV10-3	NA	NA	TRBJ2-7	11	CAIMVGLEQYF	TGTGCCATCATGGTGGGACTGGAGCAGTACTTC
TRBV7-2	few	TRBD2	TRBJ2-7	15	CASSLSGLAGGEQYF	TGTGCCAGCAGCTTATCGGGACTAGCGGGGGGAGAGCAGTACTTC
TRBV5-5	many	NA	TRBJ1-2	13	CASSLGPLYGYTF	TGTGCCAGCAGCCTGGGACCGCTCTATGGCTACACCTTC
TRBV3-1	few	NA	TRBJ2-1	15	CASSHQGGGYNEQFF	TGTGCCAGCAGCCATCAGGGGGGCGGGTACAATGAGCAGTTCTTC
TRBV15	NA	NA	TRBJ1-2	13	CATSRVGFYGYTF	TGTGCCACCAGCAGAGTGGGGTTCTATGGCTACACCTTC
TRBV4-3	few	TRBD2	TRBJ2-1	20	CASSQDTLAGGPSSYNEQFF	TGCGCCAGCAGCCAAGATACCCTAGCGGGGGGCCCAAGCTCCTACAATGAGCAGTTCTTC
TRBV7-2	NA	NA	TRBJ2-2	15	CASSRWGRNTGELFF	TGTGCCAGCAGCCGGTGGGGGCGCAACACCGGGGAGCTGTTTTTT
TRBV20-1	few	NA	TRBJ1-6	13	CSARAQVNSPLHF	TGCAGTGCTAGAGCACAGGTTAATTCACCCCTCCACTTT
TRBV2	few	TRBD2	TRBJ2-2	15	CASRRGTSNTGELFF	TGTGCCAGCAGACGCGGGACTAGCAACACCGGGGAGCTGTTTTTT
TRBV28	NA	NA	TRBJ1-4	15	CASSFGFSVGEKLFF	TGTGCCAGCAGTTTCGGGTTTAGCGTTGGTGAAAAACTGTTTTTT
TRBV20-1	NA	NA	TRBJ2-3	13	CSAPPQIDGTQYF	TGCAGTGCCCCGCCTCAAATAGATGGTACGCAGTATTTT
TRBV20-1	few	NA	TRBJ2-3	15	CSARDRGQGEDTQYF	TGCAGTGCTAGAGATCGGGGGCAAGGGGAGGATACGCAGTATTTT
TRBV19	NA	NA	TRBJ2-6	15	CASSISGSGANVLTF	TGTGCCAGTAGTATCTCAGGGTCTGGGGCCAACGTCCTGACTTTC
TRBV27	few	NA	TRBJ1-4	15	CASSLRGVANEKLFF	TGTGCCAGCAGTTTAAGGGGAGTCGCTAATGAAAAACTGTTTTTT
TRBV12-3/TRBV12-4	few	TRBD2	TRBJ2-1	15	CASSGASGGYNEQFF	TGTGCCAGCAGTGGCGCTAGCGGGGGATACAATGAGCAGTTCTTC
TRBV5-5	few	TRBD2	TRBJ2-1	15	CASSRTSGEFNEQFF	TGTGCCAGCAGCCGGACTAGCGGGGAATTCAATGAGCAGTTCTTC
TRBV6-1	many	TRBD2	TRBJ2-1	15	CASSELAGGLNEQFF	TGTGCCAGCAGTGAACTAGCGGGGGGGCTCAATGAGCAGTTCTTC
TRBV14	NA	TRBD2	TRBJ2-5	14	CASSQEGREETQYF	TGTGCCAGCAGCCAAGAAGGGAGGGAGGAGACCCAGTACTTC
TRBV6-5	few	NA	TRBJ2-3	17	CASSYSLRGMSTDTQYF	TGTGCCAGCAGTTACTCTCTTCGGGGTATGAGCACAGATACGCAGTATTTT
TRBV25-1	NA	NA	TRBJ1-2	14	CASSEWRQVGGYTF	TGTGCCAGCAGTGAATGGAGACAGGTGGGGGGCTACACCTTC
TRBV5-1	NA	TRBD1	TRBJ1-1	15	CASSYRQGINTEAFF	TGCGCCAGCAGCTATAGACAGGGGATAAACACTGAAGCTTTCTTT
TRBV6-5	few	NA	TRBJ1-1	12	CASSSRKTEAFF	TGTGCCAGCAGCTCCCGTAAGACTGAAGCTTTCTTT
TRBV10-3	few	NA	TRBJ1-2	14	CAISGPTGLDGYTF	TGTGCCATCAGCGGGCCGACGGGCCTCGACGGCTACACCTTC
TRBV5-1	NA	TRBD1	TRBJ1-1	14	CASSWDSYTSEAFF	TGCGCCAGCAGCTGGGACAGTTACACCTCTGAAGCTTTCTTT
TRBV24-1	NA	NA	TRBJ1-2	15	CATSDSGGSGRGYTF	TGTGCCACCAGTGATTCGGGGGGCTCGGGTCGAGGCTACACCTTC
TRBV24-1	many	NA	TRBJ2-1	16	CATSDSVAVTHNEQFF	TGTGCCACCAGTGATTCCGTCGCGGTTACCCACAATGAGCAGTTCTTC
TRBV9	few	NA	TRBJ1-4	14	CASSVRADNEKLFF	TGTGCCAGCAGCGTGAGGGCTGATAATGAAAAACTGTTTTTT
TRBV4-2	NA	TRBD1	TRBJ1-1	16	CASSLSSGGLNTEAFF	TGTGCCAGCAGCCTGTCCTCAGGGGGGCTGAACACTGAAGCTTTCTTT
TRBV5-1	many	NA	TRBJ1-3	13	CASSPDLGNTIYF	TGCGCCAGCAGCCCTGACTTAGGAAACACCATATATTTT
TRBV5-6	NA	NA	TRBJ2-6	16	CASTLVPGGGANVLTF	TGTGCCAGCACCCTAGTCCCGGGGGGCGGGGCCAACGTCCTGACTTTC
TRBV2	NA	NA	TRBJ2-2	14	CASSEQGRTGELFF	TGTGCCAGCAGTGAACAAGGGCGCACCGGGGAGCTGTTTTTT
TRBV10-2	few	TRBD2	TRBJ2-7	17	CASSDSVRAGGLYEQYF	TGCGCCAGCAGTGACTCGGTGCGGGCGGGGGGACTCTACGAGCAGTACTTC
TRBV20-1	NA	NA	TRBJ2-2	17	CSARDLFSGSYTGELFF	TGCAGTGCTAGAGATTTGTTTTCAGGGTCGTACACCGGGGAGCTGTTTTTT
TRBV20-1	NA	TRBD1	TRBJ1-4	15	CSAPNTGAFNEKLFF	TGCAGTGCTCCTAATACAGGGGCATTTAATGAAAAACTGTTTTTT
TRBV4-1	few	TRBD2	TRBJ2-1	15	CASSPTGLGVYEQFF	TGCGCCAGCAGCCCCACGGGACTAGGGGTCTATGAGCAGTTCTTC
TRBV7-6	NA	NA	TRBJ1-6	16	CASSLGSGDENSPLHF	TGTGCCAGCAGCTTAGGGTCCGGAGACGAGAATTCACCCCTCCACTTT
TRBV2	NA	TRBD1	TRBJ2-1	17	CASSDNPDRPLRVEQFF	TGTGCCAGCAGTGATAATCCGGACAGGCCGTTACGCGTCGAGCAGTTCTTC
TRBV10-1	few	NA	TRBJ2-7	12	CASSESISEQYF	TGCGCCAGCAGTGAGTCGATAAGCGAGCAGTACTTC
TRBV7-2	many	NA	TRBJ2-3	16	CASSLGSSGGEDTQYF	TGTGCCAGCAGCTTAGGGTCCAGCGGCGGGGAAGATACGCAGTATTTT
TRBV7-9	few	NA	TRBJ1-6	14	CASSLEGYNSPLHF	TGTGCCAGCAGCTTAGAGGGTTATAATTCACCCCTCCACTTT
TRBV7-9	few	NA	TRBJ1-4	14	CASSLWAGAEKLFF	TGTGCCAGCAGCTTATGGGCAGGGGCTGAAAAACTGTTTTTT
TRBV2	few	TRBD2	TRBJ2-1	14	CASRPGTRYNEQFF	TGTGCCAGCAGACCCGGGACTAGGTACAATGAGCAGTTCTTC
TRBV7-2	few	NA	TRBJ1-2	14	CASRLDPSNYGYTF	TGTGCCAGCAGATTAGACCCGTCAAACTATGGCTACACCTTC
TRBV10-3	few	NA	TRBJ2-1	15	CAISVTAGVGNEQFF	TGTGCCATCAGTGTTACGGCAGGGGTGGGGAATGAGCAGTTCTTC
TRBV7-2	NA	NA	TRBJ2-1	12	CASTTPPREQFF	TGTGCCAGCACCACGCCACCCAGGGAGCAGTTCTTC
TRBV5-1	NA	NA	TRBJ1-1	13	CASSLRGPDTVFF	TGCGCCAGCAGCTTAAGAGGGCCCGATACGGTTTTCTTT
TRBV2	few	NA	TRBJ2-1	14	CASSEARGGHEQFF	TGTGCCAGCAGTGAAGCGAGGGGGGGACATGAGCAGTTCTTC